This TCR beta chain was observed in a study of shared clonotypes between healthy human individuals. CDR1 is MGHDK and CDR2 is SYGVNS in the germline V gene. The length of the CDR3 is 16 residues. V was cut by 3 bases and J by 4 bases, with 15 bases left in between. The study ran the assay at deep level. TCRdb's table, derived via immunoSEQ multiplex PCR, lists solely in-frame clones and lacks some. The sample carries millions of clones, more than 85% recorded once. It was CD45RO-negative cells, positively selected for CCR7, that made up naive CD8 cells, with terminally differentiated effector memory CD45RA+ cells excluded.

The source of this sequence is a man in his late teens or twenties in good health. Some clones in this sample may be carry-over from other donors' samples. The chain uses TRBV25-1 and TRBJ2-2, with D possibly being TRBD1 (6 bases). Material for sequencing was naive CD8+ T cells from PBMCs. The CDR3 DNA reads as TGTGCCAGCAGTGATATACAGGGTTATGGCACCGGGGAGCTGTTTTTT. The encoded protein is CASSDIQGYGTGELFF. Based on the CDR3 plus reference TRBV25-1 and TRBJ2-2, the full variable domain is EADIYQTPRYLVIGTGKKITLECSQTMGHDKMYWYQQDPGMELHLIHYSYGVNSTEKGDLSSESTVSRIRTEHFPLTLESARPSHTSQYLCASSDIQGYGTGELFFGEGSRLTVL.